This is a list of T cell receptor beta chains from one sample in a study of human T cells and chemical hapten exposure. TCRdb ran MiXCR on the RACE reads and lists one entry per CDR3 protein. The table lists approximately 38,000 distinct CDR3 sequences, roughly a tenth of them singletons. Specimen: whole blood, collected in connection with sensitization to the hapten diphenylcyclopropenone (DPC). The source of these receptors is a man in his thirties or forties with alopecia areata. Some clones in this sample may be carry-over from other donors' samples. CDR3s include the opening cysteine and the closing phenylalanine or tryptophan. A D gene is named only where the DNA matches it firmly. Size values are once, few and many counts, or a class for expanded clones, and some rows have none.

d_call clone_size j_call v_call cdr3_aa cdr3_nt
. few TRBJ1-3 TRBV6-5 CASSTGGNTIYF TGTGCCAGCAGTACGGGGGGAAACACCATATATTTT
. many TRBJ2-7 TRBV4-1 CASSQGLEAYEQYF TGCGCCAGCAGCCAAGGACTAGAGGCCTACGAGCAGTACTTC
. many TRBJ1-2 TRBV6-5 CASSYSPQGDYGYTF TGTGCCAGCAGTTACTCGCCACAGGGAGACTATGGCTACACCTTC
. . TRBJ1-5 TRBV28 CASRRQQVSGYSNQPQHF TGTGCCAGCAGGAGACAACAGGTCTCGGGATATAGCAATCAGCCCCAGCATTTT
TRBD2 many TRBJ2-2 TRBV29-1 CSVTGTSAGELFF TGCAGCGTGACCGGGACTAGCGCCGGGGAGCTGTTTTTT
. . TRBJ2-2 TRBV10-2 CASRVDSTGELFF TGCGCCAGCAGGGTGGACAGCACCGGGGAGCTGTTTTTT
. . TRBJ2-1 TRBV20-1 CSARSGQGTYNEQFF TGCAGTGCTAGGTCGGGGCAGGGTACCTACAATGAGCAGTTCTTC
. . TRBJ2-1 TRBV2 CASSPDRNNEQFF TGTGCCAGCAGCCCCGACAGGAACAATGAGCAGTTCTTC
TRBD1 few TRBJ1-1 TRBV11-2 CASSLDRGQKTEAFF TGTGCCAGCAGCTTGGACAGGGGGCAAAAGACTGAAGCTTTCTTT
. . TRBJ2-1 TRBV24-1 CATSDLKNEQFF TGTGCCACCAGTGATTTGAAAAATGAGCAGTTCTTC
TRBD1 many TRBJ2-1 TRBV10-3 CAISRDRGRNEQFF TGTGCCATCAGTAGGGACAGGGGGCGCAATGAGCAGTTCTTC
. many TRBJ1-1 TRBV10-3 CAISGAGSNTEAFF TGTGCCATCAGTGGGGCAGGGAGCAACACTGAAGCTTTCTTT
TRBD1 once TRBJ2-7 TRBV6-6 CASSSPQGASYEQYF TGTGCCAGCAGTTCCCCACAGGGGGCCTCCTACGAGCAGTACTTC
TRBD1 . TRBJ2-6 TRBV29-1 CSAVDRVSGANVLTF TGCAGCGCTGTTGACAGGGTGTCTGGGGCCAACGTCCTGACTTTC
TRBD1 few TRBJ1-5 TRBV6-9 CASSRPDRSNQPQHF TGTGCCAGCTCGAGACCGGACAGGTCGAATCAGCCCCAGCATTTT
. few TRBJ1-6 TRBV3-1 CASSQVSQGHSPLHF TGTGCCAGCAGCCAAGTGTCGCAGGGGCACTCACCCCTCCACTTT
. . TRBJ2-3 TRBV6-2/TRBV6-3 CASSYVPDTQYF TGTGCCAGCAGTTATGTCCCAGATACGCAGTATTTT
. . TRBJ1-3 TRBV30 CAWDTGAGNTIYF TGTGCCTGGGATACGGGCGCGGGAAACACCATATATTTT
TRBD1 many TRBJ2-1 TRBV28 CASSSNTGGLFF TGTGCCAGCAGTTCCAACACAGGGGGGTTGTTCTTC
TRBD2 many TRBJ2-7 TRBV27 CAAGTSIYEQYF TGTGCGGCCGGGACTAGCATCTACGAGCAGTACTTC
. many TRBJ1-4 TRBV7-2 CASSFSGVNEKLFF TGTGCCAGCAGCTTTTCAGGGGTGAATGAAAAACTGTTTTTT
TRBD1 many TRBJ1-2 TRBV2 CASREIGQGARGYTF TGTGCCAGCAGGGAGATCGGACAGGGGGCGAGAGGCTACACCTTC
TRBD2 . TRBJ2-7 TRBV10-3 CAISELAGGAYEQYF TGTGCCATCAGTGAGTTAGCGGGAGGTGCCTACGAGCAGTACTTC
. many TRBJ1-3 TRBV16 CASSRPLGRISGNTIYF TGTGCCAGCAGCCGGCCCTTGGGACGGATCTCTGGAAACACCATATATTTT
. . TRBJ2-3 TRBV20-1 CSARLLGTFTDTQYF TGCAGTGCTAGGTTGCTGGGGACCTTCACAGATACGCAGTATTTT
. many TRBJ2-7 TRBV19 CASSPGHGYEQYF TGTGCCAGTAGTCCGGGACACGGTTACGAGCAGTACTTC
. few TRBJ1-2 TRBV7-9 CASSLVGDYHGYTF TGTGCCAGCAGCTTAGTGGGGGACTATCATGGCTACACCTTC
TRBD1 few TRBJ1-2 TRBV5-1 CASRPGQEIYGYTF TGCGCCAGCAGGCCGGGACAGGAAATCTATGGCTACACCTTC
TRBD2 . TRBJ2-1 TRBV11-1 CASSSRVAGDLYNEQFF TGTGCCAGCAGCTCCAGGGTAGCGGGGGACTTATACAATGAGCAGTTCTTC
TRBD2 . TRBJ2-3 TRBV27 CASSSWTSGMGADTQYF TGTGCCAGCAGTTCGTGGACTAGCGGGATGGGGGCCGATACGCAGTATTTT
. few TRBJ1-2 TRBV19 CASTPDLQSYYGYTF TGTGCCAGTACCCCCGATCTCCAAAGCTACTATGGCTACACCTTC
. many TRBJ1-2 TRBV12-3/TRBV12-4 CASSPPLISNGYTF TGTGCCAGCAGTCCCCCTCTGATCTCAAATGGCTACACCTTC
TRBD2 . TRBJ2-5 TRBV6-2/TRBV6-3 CTSSRLAGVRETQYF TGTACCAGCAGTAGGCTAGCGGGAGTTCGAGAGACCCAGTACTTC
TRBD1 many TRBJ2-2 TRBV29-1 CSARTGGNTGELFF TGCAGCGCCAGGACAGGGGGAAACACCGGGGAGCTGTTTTTT
TRBD1 few TRBJ1-1 TRBV6-5 CASSYSTGRLNTEAFF TGTGCCAGCAGTTACTCGACAGGGCGCTTGAACACTGAAGCTTTCTTT
TRBD1 few TRBJ2-2 TRBV5-1 CASSLAKTGTGELFF TGCGCCAGCAGCTTGGCCAAGACAGGGACCGGGGAGCTGTTTTTT
. few TRBJ1-3 TRBV14 CASSETGSARGNTIYF TGTGCCAGCAGCGAAACAGGCTCCGCTCGGGGAAACACCATATATTTT
. many TRBJ1-1 TRBV7-3 CASSLRENTEAFF TGTGCCAGCAGCTTACGAGAGAACACTGAAGCTTTCTTT
. many TRBJ2-1 TRBV11-2 CASSLASAYNEQFF TGTGCCAGCAGCTTGGCTAGCGCCTACAATGAGCAGTTCTTC
. . TRBJ1-1 TRBV5-4 CASSLGHTGIGTEAFF TGTGCCAGCAGCTTGGGCCACACGGGAATAGGGACTGAAGCTTTCTTT
. few TRBJ1-1 TRBV5-1 CASSWGWGANTEAFF TGCGCCAGCAGCTGGGGCTGGGGGGCGAACACTGAAGCTTTCTTT
. many TRBJ2-7 TRBV20-1 CSARSGRLFYEQYF TGCAGTGCACGATCCGGGCGCCTCTTCTACGAGCAGTACTTC
. many TRBJ2-5 TRBV12-3/TRBV12-4 CASSPEGSPETQYF TGTGCCAGCAGTCCCGAGGGCAGTCCAGAGACCCAGTACTTC
. . TRBJ1-1 TRBV4-2 CASSHRDGDMNTEAFF TGTGCCAGCAGCCACCGGGACGGCGACATGAACACTGAAGCTTTCTTT
. many TRBJ2-6 TRBV2 CASTRSPVVSGANVLTF TGTGCCAGCACCCGATCCCCCGTAGTATCTGGGGCCAACGTCCTGACTTTC
TRBD2 . TRBJ2-1 TRBV3-1 CASSQGREGNEQFF TGTGCCAGCAGCCAAGGGCGGGAGGGCAATGAGCAGTTCTTC
. . TRBJ2-2 TRBV21-1 CASSKVGQPSTGELFF TGTGCCAGCAGCAAAGTAGGACAGCCCAGCACCGGGGAGCTGTTTTTT
TRBD2 many TRBJ2-3 TRBV12-3/TRBV12-4 CASRPGGRGDTQYF TGTGCCAGCAGACCGGGAGGACGAGGAGATACGCAGTATTTT
TRBD1 many TRBJ1-6 TRBV12-3/TRBV12-4 CASSFGQGQGTSSYNSPLHF TGTGCCAGCAGTTTCGGACAGGGACAGGGCACGAGCTCCTATAATTCACCCCTCCACTTT